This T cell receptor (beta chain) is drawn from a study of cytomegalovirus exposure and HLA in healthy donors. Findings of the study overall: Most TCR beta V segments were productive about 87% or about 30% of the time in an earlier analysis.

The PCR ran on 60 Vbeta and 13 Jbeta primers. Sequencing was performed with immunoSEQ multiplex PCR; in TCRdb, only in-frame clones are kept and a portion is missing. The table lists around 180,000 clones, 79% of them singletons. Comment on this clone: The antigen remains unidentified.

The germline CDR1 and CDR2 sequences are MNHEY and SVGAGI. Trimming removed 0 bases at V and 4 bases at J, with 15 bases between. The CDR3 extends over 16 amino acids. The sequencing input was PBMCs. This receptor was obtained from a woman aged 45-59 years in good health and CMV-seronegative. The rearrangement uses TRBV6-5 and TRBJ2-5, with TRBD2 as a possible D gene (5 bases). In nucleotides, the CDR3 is TGTGCCAGCAGTTACTCGACGGTGGGAGTCGGAGAGACCCAGTACTTC. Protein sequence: CASSYSTVGVGETQYF.